The clone carrying this T cell receptor (beta chain) occurred a few times. As yet, its antigen is unknown. The V and J ends lost 5 bases and 1 base respectively, with 18 bases between them. Germline CDR1 reads SGHTA; CDR2 reads FQGNSA. This CDR3 spans 17 amino acids. These data belong to a study of blood T cells in healthy people across ages. Study details: Per every two T cells, about one barcoded beta molecule was captured by template switching. Study-wide findings and caveats: With naive T cell percentage, TCR beta diversity showed a strong correlation. Conclusively comparing naive with antigen-experienced cells was impossible with unsorted PBMCs.

PCR was performed a second time for about 7 to 11 cycles using a sample-barcoded 5' primer and a J-beta primer mix. TCRdb ran MiXCR on the 5' RACE reads and lists one entry per CDR3 protein. Here the sample spans approximately 1,000,000 distinct CDR3 sequences, under 40% being singletons. They isolated at least 7 million PBMCs from each sample. The chain couples TRBV7-2 to TRBJ1-5, with no clear D. The specimen was blood. This receptor was identified in a man younger than 35 in good health. The DNA for the CDR3 is TGTGCCAGCAGCCGCCAAGGAGGGTCACTCAGCAATCAGCCCCAGCATTTT. It yields the protein CASSRQGGSLSNQPQHF.